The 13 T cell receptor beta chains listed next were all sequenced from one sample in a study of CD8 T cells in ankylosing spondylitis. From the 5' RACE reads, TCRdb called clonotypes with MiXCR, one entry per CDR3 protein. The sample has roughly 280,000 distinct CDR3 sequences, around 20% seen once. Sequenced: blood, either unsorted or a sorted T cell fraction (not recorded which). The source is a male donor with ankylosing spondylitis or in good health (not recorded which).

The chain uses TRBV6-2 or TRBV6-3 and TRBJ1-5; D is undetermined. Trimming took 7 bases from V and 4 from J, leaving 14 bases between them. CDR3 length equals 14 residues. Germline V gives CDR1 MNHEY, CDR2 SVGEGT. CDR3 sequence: CASNQKSPNQPQHF. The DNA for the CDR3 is TGTGCCAGCAACCAAAAGAGCCCGAATCAGCCCCAGCATTTT.

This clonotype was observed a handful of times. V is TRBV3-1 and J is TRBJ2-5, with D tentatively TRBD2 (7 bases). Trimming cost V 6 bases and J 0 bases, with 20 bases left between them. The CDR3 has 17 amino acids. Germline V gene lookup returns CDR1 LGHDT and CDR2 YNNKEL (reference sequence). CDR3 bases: TGTGCCAGCAGTCCTAAGCGGGGACAACAGTACCAAGAGACCCAGTACTTC. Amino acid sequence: CASSPKRGQQYQETQYF.

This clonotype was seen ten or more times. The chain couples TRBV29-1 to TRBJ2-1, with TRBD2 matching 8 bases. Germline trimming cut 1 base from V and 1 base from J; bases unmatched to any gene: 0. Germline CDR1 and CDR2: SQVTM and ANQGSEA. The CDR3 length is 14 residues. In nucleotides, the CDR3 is TGCAGCGTTGAAGGACTAGCGTCCTACAATGAGCAGTTCTTC. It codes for CSVEGLASYNEQFF.

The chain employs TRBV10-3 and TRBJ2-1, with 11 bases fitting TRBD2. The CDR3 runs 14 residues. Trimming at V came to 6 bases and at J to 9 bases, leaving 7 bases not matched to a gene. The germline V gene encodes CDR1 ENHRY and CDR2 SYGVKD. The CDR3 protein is CAISGPSGGSEQFF. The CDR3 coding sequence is TGTGCCATCAGCGGGCCTAGCGGGGGGAGTGAGCAGTTCTTC.

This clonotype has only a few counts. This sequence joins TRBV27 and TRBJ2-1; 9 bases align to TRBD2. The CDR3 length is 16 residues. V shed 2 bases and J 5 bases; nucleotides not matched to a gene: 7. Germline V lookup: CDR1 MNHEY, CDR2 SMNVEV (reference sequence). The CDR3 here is CASSLRLAGSHNEQFF. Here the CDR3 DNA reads TGTGCCAGCAGTTTAAGGCTAGCGGGATCTCACAATGAGCAGTTCTTC.

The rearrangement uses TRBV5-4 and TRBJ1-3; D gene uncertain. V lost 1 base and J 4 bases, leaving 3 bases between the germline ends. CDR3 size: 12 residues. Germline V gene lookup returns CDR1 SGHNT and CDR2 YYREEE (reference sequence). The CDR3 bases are TGTGCCAGCAGCTTGATCGGAAACACCATATATTTT. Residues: CASSLIGNTIYF.

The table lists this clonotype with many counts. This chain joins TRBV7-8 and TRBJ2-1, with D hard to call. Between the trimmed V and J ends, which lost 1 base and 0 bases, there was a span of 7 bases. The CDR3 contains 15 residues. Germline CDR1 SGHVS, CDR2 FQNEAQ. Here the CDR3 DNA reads TGTGCCAGCAGCTTAGGCTCTCCCTCCTACAATGAGCAGTTCTTC. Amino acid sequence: CASSLGSPSYNEQFF.

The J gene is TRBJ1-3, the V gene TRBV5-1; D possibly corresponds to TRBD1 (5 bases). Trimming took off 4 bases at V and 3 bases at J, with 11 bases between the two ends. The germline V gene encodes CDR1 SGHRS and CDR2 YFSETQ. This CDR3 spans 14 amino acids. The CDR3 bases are TGCGCCAGCAGCCCCGGGACGGATGGAAACACCATATATTTT. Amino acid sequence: CASSPGTDGNTIYF.

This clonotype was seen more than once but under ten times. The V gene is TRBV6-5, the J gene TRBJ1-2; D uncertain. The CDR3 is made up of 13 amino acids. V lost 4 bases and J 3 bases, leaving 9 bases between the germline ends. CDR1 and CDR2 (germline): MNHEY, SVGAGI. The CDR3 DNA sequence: TGTGCCAGCAGTTTCTCTCGAGACTATGGCTACACCTTC. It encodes CASSFSRDYGYTF.

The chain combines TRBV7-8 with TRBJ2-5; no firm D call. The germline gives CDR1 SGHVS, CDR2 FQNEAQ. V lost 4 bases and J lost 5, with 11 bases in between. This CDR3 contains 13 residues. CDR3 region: CASSSGPGETQYF. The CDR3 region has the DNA TGTGCCAGCAGCTCCGGCCCCGGGGAGACCCAGTACTTC.

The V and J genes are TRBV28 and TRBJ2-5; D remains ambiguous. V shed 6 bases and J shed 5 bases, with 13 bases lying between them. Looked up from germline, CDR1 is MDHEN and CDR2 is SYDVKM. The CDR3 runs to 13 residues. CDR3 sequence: CASSPLGMETQYF. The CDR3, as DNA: TGTGCCAGCAGCCCGCTGGGAATGGAGACCCAGTACTTC. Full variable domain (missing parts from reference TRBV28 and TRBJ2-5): DVKVTQSSRYLVKRTGEKVFLECVQDMDHENMFWYRQDPGLGLRLIYFSYDVKMKEKGDIPEGYSVSREKKERFSLILESASTNQTSMYLCASSPLGMETQYFGPGTRLLVL.

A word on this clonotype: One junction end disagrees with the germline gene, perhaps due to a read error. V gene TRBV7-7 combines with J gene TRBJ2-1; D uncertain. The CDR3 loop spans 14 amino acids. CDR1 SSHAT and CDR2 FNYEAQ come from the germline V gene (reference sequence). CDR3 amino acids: CASSLTMRGNEQFF. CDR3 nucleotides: TGTGCTAGCAGCTTAACCATGAGAGGCAATGAGCAGTTCTTC.

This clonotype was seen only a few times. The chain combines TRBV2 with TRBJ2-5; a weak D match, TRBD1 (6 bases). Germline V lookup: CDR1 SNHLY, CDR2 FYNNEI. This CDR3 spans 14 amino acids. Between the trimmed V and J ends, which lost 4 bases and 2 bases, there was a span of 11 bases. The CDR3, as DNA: TGTGCCAGCAGTGTCTACAGGGCGCAAGAGACCCAGTACTTC. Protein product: CASSVYRAQETQYF.